This T cell receptor beta chain was observed in a study of T cells after yellow fever vaccination. Study conclusions and caveats: Although most clonotypes did not, a small share appeared in both CD4 and CD8 compartments.

One entry per CDR3 protein results from TCRdb running MiXCR on the 5' RACE reads. The sample carries a few hundred thousand distinct CDR3 sequences, approximately 5.7% recorded once. This clonotype was seen more than once but under ten times. Its antigen is undetermined. This TCR was recovered from a man aged 25 to 40 who received the YFV17D yellow fever vaccine. Sequenced material: PBMCs, taken 5 days after the yellow fever booster vaccination.

The CDR3 DNA reads TGTGCCAGTAGTTTCTCTAGCGGGGGAAACCACAATGAGCAGTTCTTC. Its protein product is CASSFSSGGNHNEQFF. The J gene is TRBJ2-1, the V gene TRBV19, with 10 bases that match TRBD2. The CDR3 consists of 16 residues. The V gene's germline CDR1 is LNHDA and CDR2 SQIVND (reference sequence). The J segment lost 5 bases and the V segment lost 5 bases, leaving 9 bases of the junction unmatched.